Below are 21 T cell receptor beta chains sequenced from a single sample in a study of cytomegalovirus exposure and HLA in healthy donors. Researchers ran the PCR with 60 Vbeta and 13 Jbeta primers. The protocol was immunoSEQ multiplex PCR, while the TCRdb copy is restricted to in-frame clones and leaves out a portion. Seen here are fewer than 120,000 clones, over 65% observed once, and the top ten hold roughly 13%. Input material: PBMCs. The receptors come from a man under 40 in good health and CMV-seropositive.

This rearrangement joins TRBV28 to TRBJ1-1; TRBD1 matches at 7 bases. The length of the CDR3 is 15 residues. CDR1 is MDHEN, CDR2 SYDVKM, per germline. V dropped 2 bases and J dropped 3; count of bases not matched to a gene: 6. The CDR3 sequence: CASSLPDRVYTEAFF. In DNA form, the CDR3 reads TGTGCCAGCAGTTTACCCGACAGGGTTTACACTGAAGCTTTCTTT.

V usage is TRBV19 and J usage is TRBJ2-5; D perhaps matches TRBD1 (6 bases). The germline V gene has CDR1 LNHDA and CDR2 SQIVND (reference sequence). This CDR3 spans 14 amino acids. The V gene lost 3 bases and the J gene lost 2 bases, with 10 bases spanning the gap. The CDR3 coding sequence is TGTGCCAGTAGTATGGGGGCAGGTCAAGAGACCCAGTACTTC. Translated: CASSMGAGQETQYF.

The J gene is TRBJ1-1, the V gene TRBV4-3; no firm D call. Trimming shortened V by 0 bases and J by 6 bases, and 17 bases separated the two germline ends. Germline assignment: CDR1 LGHNA and CDR2 YSLEER. This CDR3 has 16 residues. The CDR3: CASSQEYAASTPEAFF. The CDR3 bases are TGCGCCAGCAGCCAAGAATATGCGGCCTCAACCCCTGAAGCTTTCTTT.

The CDR3 region has the DNA TGTGCCAGCAGCTACCGAAGCGGGGGGGCCTATTATGAGCAGTTCTTC. Protein product: CASSYRSGGAYYEQFF. The chain employs TRBV7-2 and TRBJ2-1; 10 bases are a match to TRBD2. This CDR3 region has 16 residues. Germline CDR1 is SGHTA and CDR2 is FQGNSA. The junction had 11 bases not matched to a gene; V was cut back by 4 bases and J by 8 bases.

The CDR3 nucleotides are TGCGCCAGCAGCCAAGTACAGGGGGGAACCTACGAGCAGTACTTC. It encodes CASSQVQGGTYEQYF. The chain joins TRBV4-1 to TRBJ2-7, with TRBD1 identical over 8 bases. V was pared by 1 base and J by 2 bases, with 4 bases of the junction left unmatched. CDR3 size: 15 residues. Germline assignment: CDR1 MGHRA and CDR2 YSYEKL.

The CDR3 here is CASSFRGGDTEAFF. The DNA of the CDR3 is TGTGCCAGCAGCTTTCGCGGGGGGGATACTGAAGCTTTCTTT. This sequence joins TRBV7-9 and TRBJ1-1, with TRBD1 as a possible D gene (5 bases). Germline CDR1 SEHNR, CDR2 FQNEAQ (reference sequence). V was pared by 3 bases and J by 5 bases, with 13 bases between. The CDR3 contains 14 residues.

J is TRBJ1-1 and V is TRBV7-2; 8 nucleotides align to TRBD1. Germline CDR1 SGHTA, CDR2 FQGNSA. The CDR3 has 16 residues. Trimming took 4 bases from V and 6 from J; bases not matched to a gene: 13. The CDR3 spells CASSWSQGAGRPEAFF. CDR3 sequence (DNA): TGTGCCAGCAGCTGGAGTCAGGGGGCGGGAAGACCTGAAGCTTTCTTT.

The CDR3 is CASSPGLNTEAFF. The DNA of the CDR3 is TGTGCCAGCTCTCCCGGGTTGAACACTGAAGCTTTCTTT. This sequence joins TRBV18 and TRBJ1-1; D not resolved. This CDR3 has 13 residues. Germline values: CDR1 KGHSH, CDR2 LQKENI. V gave up 6 bases and J gave up 0 bases, with 8 bases separating them. The whole variable domain, filled in from reference TRBV18 and TRBJ1-1, reads NAGVMQNPRHLVRRRGQEARLRCSPMKGHSHVYWYRQLPEEGLKFMVYLQKENIIDESGMPKERFSAEFPKEGPSILRIQQVVRGDSAAYFCASSPGLNTEAFFGQGTRLTVV.

V is TRBV15 and J is TRBJ2-3; TRBD2 agrees at 7 bases. This CDR3 has 15 amino acids. Germline trimming cut 1 base from V and 3 bases from J; bases unmatched to any gene: 4. From germline, CDR1 is LNHNV and CDR2 YYDKDF (reference sequence). The DNA of the CDR3 is TGTGCCACCAGCAGAGGGCTAGCGGTTACAGATACGCAGTATTTT. Its protein is CATSRGLAVTDTQYF.

The V and J genes are TRBV30 and TRBJ2-7; TRBD1 agrees at 9 bases. The CDR3 has 15 amino acids. Per germline, CDR1 GTSNPN and CDR2 SVGIG (reference sequence). V lost 0 bases, J lost 10 bases, and 13 bases stayed unmatched. The CDR3 region is CAWSVGVGGTGRQYF. In nucleotides, the CDR3 is TGTGCCTGGAGTGTAGGTGTAGGCGGGACAGGGCGCCAGTACTTC.

The chain employs TRBV7-9 and TRBJ2-1; D remains ambiguous. This CDR3 has 13 amino acids. Trimming removed 5 bases from V and 3 bases from J, with 8 bases in between. Germline loops: CDR1 SEHNR, CDR2 FQNEAQ (reference sequence). The CDR3 here is CASSHRHYNEQFF. In DNA, the CDR3 is TGTGCCAGCAGCCACAGACACTACAATGAGCAGTTCTTC.

This rearrangement joins TRBV9 to TRBJ2-1, with 10 bases aligning to TRBD2. The CDR3 extends over 18 amino acids. The germline gives CDR1 SGDLS, CDR2 YYNGEE. The junction had 9 bases not matched to a gene; V was cut back by 3 bases and J by 0 bases. CDR3 DNA sequence: TGTGCCAGCAGCGGAGATACTAGCGGGGCTTTCTCCTACAATGAGCAGTTCTTC. It is translated as CASSGDTSGAFSYNEQFF.

The chain has TRBV7-9 and TRBJ2-7; 8 positions agree with TRBD1. With V trimmed by 5 bases and J by 2 bases, 8 bases remained unmatched. The V gene's germline CDR1 is SEHNR and CDR2 FQNEAQ (reference sequence). CDR3 length: 15 residues. The CDR3 reads CASSPGGQGPYEQYF. CDR3 sequence (DNA): TGTGCCAGCAGCCCGGGCGGACAGGGCCCCTACGAGCAGTACTTC.

A few counts support this clone. The V and J genes are TRBV5-1 and TRBJ2-2, with D perhaps TRBD1 (6 bases). The CDR3 runs to 19 residues. Deletions cut 0 bases from V and 3 bases from J, with 21 bases between. Per germline, CDR1 SGHRS and CDR2 YFSETQ. CDR3 nucleotides: TGCGCCAGCAGCTTGGGCCTTGCCCAGGGGATCCAAGACACCGGGGAGCTGTTTTTT. It encodes CASSLGLAQGIQDTGELFF.

This clone was counted between two and nine times. V is TRBV9 and J is TRBJ2-3, with D possibly TRBD2 on 5 matching bases. V was clipped by 3 bases and J by 4 bases, with 24 bases between them. The germline V gene encodes CDR1 SGDLS and CDR2 YYNGEE. The CDR3 runs to 18 residues. CDR3 bases: TGTGCCAGCAGCGAAGGAGCCCATACTAGGCTCGGGCCAGATACGCAGTATTTT. It is translated as CASSEGAHTRLGPDTQYF.

Note on this clone: Its ends do not fully match the called genes, so a read error is possible. The J gene is TRBJ1-1, the V gene TRBV7-9, with D uncertain. The germline gives CDR1 SEHNR, CDR2 FQNEAQ (reference sequence). The CDR3 spans 14 residues. CDR3 DNA sequence: TGTGCCAGCAGCTTCGTACAGACGAACACTGAAGCTTTTTTT. It is translated as CASSFVQTNTEAFF. The entire variable domain, with the rest obtained from reference TRBV7-9 and TRBJ1-1, is as follows: DTGVSQNPRHKITKRGQNVTFRCDPISEHNRLYWYRQTLGQGPEFLTYFQNEAQLEKSRLLSDRFSAERPKGSFSTLEIQRTEQGDSAMYLCASSFVQTNTEAFFGQGTRLTVV.

The chain is built from TRBV6-1 and TRBJ1-5; D gene ambiguous. The CDR3 extends over 14 amino acids. CDR1 MNHNS and CDR2 SASEGT come from the germline V gene. V was shortened by 5 bases and J by 8 bases, with 16 bases between the two germline ends. CDR3 region: CASSSRLPVEPQHF. CDR3 coding DNA: TGTGCCAGCAGTTCCCGACTTCCTGTTGAGCCCCAGCATTTT.

This chain joins TRBV5-6 and TRBJ2-7, with D uncertain. The germline gives CDR1 SGHDT, CDR2 YYEEEE. The CDR3 extends over 11 amino acids. Trimming removed 3 bases at V and 3 bases at J, with 4 bases between. The DNA of the CDR3 is TGTGCCAGCAGCTCAGGCTACGAGCAGTACTTC. Its protein product is CASSSGYEQYF.

The chain combines TRBV2 with TRBJ2-1; TRBD2 aligns across 7 bases. Germline V gene data show CDR1 as SNHLY and CDR2 as FYNNEI. The CDR3 loop spans 15 amino acids. The junction had 8 bases not matched to a gene; V was cut back by 7 bases and J by 2 bases. The CDR3 loop is CASISGLGAYNEQFF. The CDR3 DNA reads TGTGCCAGCATCTCAGGACTAGGGGCCTACAATGAGCAGTTCTTC.

This chain joins TRBV5-1 and TRBJ2-7; no definite D call. Trimming took off 0 bases at V and 0 bases at J, with 7 bases between the two ends. CDR1 and CDR2 from the germline V gene are SGHRS and YFSETQ. There are 14 residues in the CDR3. CDR3 bases: TGCGCCAGCAGCTTGGGTTCAGTCTCCTACGAGCAGTACTTC. This codes for CASSLGSVSYEQYF. The whole variable domain, filled in from reference TRBV5-1 and TRBJ2-7, reads KAGVTQTPRYLIKTRGQQVTLSCSPISGHRSVSWYQQTPGQGLQFLFEYFSETQRNKGNFPGRFSGRQFSNSRSEMNVSTLELGDSALYLCASSLGSVSYEQYFGPGTRLTVT.

The V and J genes are TRBV10-3 and TRBJ2-2, with 7 bases identical to TRBD1. Germline assignment: CDR1 ENHRY and CDR2 SYGVKD. This CDR3 has 14 residues. After removal of 7 bases from V and 5 bases from J, the junction contained 7 bases not matched to a gene. For the CDR3, the DNA is TGTGCCATCAAAGGGGGCGCGGATACCGGGGAGCTGTTTTTT. It translates to CAIKGGADTGELFF.